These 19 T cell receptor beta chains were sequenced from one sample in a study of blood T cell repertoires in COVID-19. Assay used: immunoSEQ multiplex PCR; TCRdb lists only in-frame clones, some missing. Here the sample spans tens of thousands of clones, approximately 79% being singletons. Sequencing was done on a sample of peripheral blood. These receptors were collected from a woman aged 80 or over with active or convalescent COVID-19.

DNA for the CDR3: TGTGCCAGCAGCTTAGTGAGGGCCGTCGGCCCTGAAGCTTTCTTT. Protein sequence: CASSLVRAVGPEAFF. The chain is built from TRBV13 and TRBJ1-1; D is unresolved. The CDR3 spans 15 residues. Germline V CDR1 and CDR2: PRHDT, FYEKMQ (reference sequence). Trimming removed 1 base from V and 6 bases from J, with 15 bases in between.

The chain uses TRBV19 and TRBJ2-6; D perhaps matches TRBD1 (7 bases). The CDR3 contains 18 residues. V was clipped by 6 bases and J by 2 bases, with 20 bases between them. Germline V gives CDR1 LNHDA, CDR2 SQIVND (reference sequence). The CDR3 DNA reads TGTGCCAGTAGACTCCAGGGGGGTACCTTTGCTGGGGCCAACGTCCTGACTTTC. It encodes CASRLQGGTFAGANVLTF.

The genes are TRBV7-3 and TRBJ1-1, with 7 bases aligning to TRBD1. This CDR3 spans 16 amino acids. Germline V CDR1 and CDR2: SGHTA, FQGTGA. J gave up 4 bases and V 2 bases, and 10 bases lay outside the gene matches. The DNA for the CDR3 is TGTGCCAGCAGCTTAGAGTTAAGGGGGCCGAGCACTGAAGCTTTCTTT. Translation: CASSLELRGPSTEAFF.

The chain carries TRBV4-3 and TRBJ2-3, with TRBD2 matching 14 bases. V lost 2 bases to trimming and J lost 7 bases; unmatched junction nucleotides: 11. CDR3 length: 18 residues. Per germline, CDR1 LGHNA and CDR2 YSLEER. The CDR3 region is CASSQLHATSGGGYTQYF. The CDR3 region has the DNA TGCGCCAGCAGCCAACTTCACGCGACTAGCGGGGGGGGGTATACGCAGTATTTT.

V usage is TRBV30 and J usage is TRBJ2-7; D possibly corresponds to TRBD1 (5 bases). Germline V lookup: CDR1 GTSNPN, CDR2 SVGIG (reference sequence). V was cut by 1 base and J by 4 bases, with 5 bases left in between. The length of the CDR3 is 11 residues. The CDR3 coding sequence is TGTGCCTGGAGTGAGGGGTACGAGCAGTACTTC. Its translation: CAWSEGYEQYF.

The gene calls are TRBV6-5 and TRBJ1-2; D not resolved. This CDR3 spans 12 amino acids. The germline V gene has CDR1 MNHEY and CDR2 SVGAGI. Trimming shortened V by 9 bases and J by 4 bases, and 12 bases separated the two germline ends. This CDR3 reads CASSRQFYGYTF. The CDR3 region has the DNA TGTGCCAGTTCGAGGCAGTTCTATGGCTACACCTTC.

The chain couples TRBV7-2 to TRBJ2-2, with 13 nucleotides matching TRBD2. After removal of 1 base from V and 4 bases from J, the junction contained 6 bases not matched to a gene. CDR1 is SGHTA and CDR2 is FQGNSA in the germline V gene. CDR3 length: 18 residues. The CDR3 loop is CASSLGTSGRRITGELFF. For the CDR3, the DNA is TGTGCCAGCAGCTTAGGGACTAGCGGGAGACGCATCACCGGGGAGCTGTTTTTT.

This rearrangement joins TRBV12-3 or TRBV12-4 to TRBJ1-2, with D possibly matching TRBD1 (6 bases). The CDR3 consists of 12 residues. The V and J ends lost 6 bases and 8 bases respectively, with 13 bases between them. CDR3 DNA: TGTGCCAGCAGGAAACAGGGAGAGGGCTACACCTTC. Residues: CASRKQGEGYTF.

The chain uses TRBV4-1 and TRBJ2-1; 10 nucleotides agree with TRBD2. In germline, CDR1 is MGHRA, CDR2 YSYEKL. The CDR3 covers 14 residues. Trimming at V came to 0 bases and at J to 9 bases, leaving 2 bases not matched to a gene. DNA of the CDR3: TGCGCCAGCAGCCAAGATCCTAGCGGGAGTGAGCAGTTCTTC. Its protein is CASSQDPSGSEQFF.

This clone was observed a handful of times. DNA of the CDR3: TGTGCTAGTGGTTTGGCGCTCAGAGGACTAGCGGGAGGGATCCAAGAGACCCAGTACTTC. Amino acids: CASGLALRGLAGGIQETQYF. This chain joins TRBV12-5 and TRBJ2-5, with 15 bases matching TRBD2. The CDR3 has 20 residues. Trimming removed 1 base from V and 1 base from J; junction bases left unmatched: 10. Germline V gene lookup returns CDR1 LGHNT and CDR2 FRNRAP.

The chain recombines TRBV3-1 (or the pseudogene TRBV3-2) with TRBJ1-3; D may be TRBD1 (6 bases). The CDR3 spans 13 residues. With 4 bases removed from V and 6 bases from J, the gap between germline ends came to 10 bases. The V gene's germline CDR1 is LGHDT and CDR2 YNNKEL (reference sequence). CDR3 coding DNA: TGTGCCAGCAGCCCGGGACACCAAAACACCATATATTTT. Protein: CASSPGHQNTIYF.

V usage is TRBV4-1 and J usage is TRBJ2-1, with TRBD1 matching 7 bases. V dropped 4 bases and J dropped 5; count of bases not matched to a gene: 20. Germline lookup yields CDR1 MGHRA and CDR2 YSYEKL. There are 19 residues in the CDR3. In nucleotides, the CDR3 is TGCGCCAGCAGCCTACTATTGAACTCCGGGACAGCCAAAGACAATGAGCAGTTCTTC. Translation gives CASSLLLNSGTAKDNEQFF.

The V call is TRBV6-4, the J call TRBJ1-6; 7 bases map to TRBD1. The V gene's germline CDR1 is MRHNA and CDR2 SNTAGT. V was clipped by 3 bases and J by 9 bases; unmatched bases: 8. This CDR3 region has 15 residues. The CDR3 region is CASSESGTAGSPLHF. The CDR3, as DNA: TGTGCCAGCAGTGAGTCCGGGACAGCGGGTTCACCCCTCCACTTT.

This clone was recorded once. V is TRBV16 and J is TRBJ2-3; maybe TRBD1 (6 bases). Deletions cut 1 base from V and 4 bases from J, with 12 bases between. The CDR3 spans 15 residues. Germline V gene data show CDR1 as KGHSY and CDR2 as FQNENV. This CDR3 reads CASSQLEGGADTQYF. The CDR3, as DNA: TGTGCCAGCAGCCAATTGGAAGGGGGTGCAGATACGCAGTATTTT.

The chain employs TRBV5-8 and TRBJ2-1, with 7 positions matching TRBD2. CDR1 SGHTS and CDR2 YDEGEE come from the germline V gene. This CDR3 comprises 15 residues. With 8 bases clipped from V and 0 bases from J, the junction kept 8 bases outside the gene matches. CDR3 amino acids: CARGEAGDSYNEQFF. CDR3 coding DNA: TGTGCCAGGGGAGAGGCGGGAGACTCCTACAATGAGCAGTTCTTC.

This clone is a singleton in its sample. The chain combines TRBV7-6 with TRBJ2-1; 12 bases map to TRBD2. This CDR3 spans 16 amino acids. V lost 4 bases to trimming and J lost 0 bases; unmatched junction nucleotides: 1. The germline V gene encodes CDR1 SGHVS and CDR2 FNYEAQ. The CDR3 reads CASSSGLAGSYNEQFF. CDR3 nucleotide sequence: TGTGCCAGCAGCTCGGGACTAGCGGGCTCCTACAATGAGCAGTTCTTC.

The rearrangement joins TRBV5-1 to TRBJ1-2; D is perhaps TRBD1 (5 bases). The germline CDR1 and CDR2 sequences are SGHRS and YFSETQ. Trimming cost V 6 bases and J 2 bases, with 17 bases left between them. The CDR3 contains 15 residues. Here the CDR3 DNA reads TGCGCCAGCAATCCTCAAGCGACAGCCAACTATGGCTACACCTTC. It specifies CASNPQATANYGYTF. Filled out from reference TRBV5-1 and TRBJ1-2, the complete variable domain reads KAGVTQTPRYLIKTRGQQVTLSCSPISGHRSVSWYQQTPGQGLQFLFEYFSETQRNKGNFPGRFSGRQFSNSRSEMNVSTLELGDSALYLCASNPQATANYGYTFGSGTRLTVV.

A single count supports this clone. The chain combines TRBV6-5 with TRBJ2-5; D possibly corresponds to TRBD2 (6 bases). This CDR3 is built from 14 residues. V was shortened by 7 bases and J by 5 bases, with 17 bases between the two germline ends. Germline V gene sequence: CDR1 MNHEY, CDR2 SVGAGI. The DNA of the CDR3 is TGTGCCAGCAAGATAGCGGCGGAGGGTGAGACCCAGTACTTC. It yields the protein CASKIAAEGETQYF.

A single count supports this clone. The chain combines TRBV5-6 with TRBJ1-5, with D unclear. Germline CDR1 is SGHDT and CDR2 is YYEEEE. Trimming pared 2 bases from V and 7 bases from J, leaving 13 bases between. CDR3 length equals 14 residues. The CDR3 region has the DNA TGTGCCAGCAGCTTTCTAGGGAGACTCCAGCCCCAGCATTTT. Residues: CASSFLGRLQPQHF.